This T cell receptor (beta chain) stems from a study of T cells after somatic rescue of genetic block. Libraries were prepared by immunoSEQ multiplex PCR; TCRdb keeps only in-frame clonotypes and omits some of them. The sample carries approximately 58,000 clones, 90% to 96% recorded once. The length of the CDR3 is 15 residues. The V end lost 0 bases, the J end lost 1 base, and 7 bases lay between the germline ends. CDR1 is SGHNT and CDR2 is YYREEE in the germline V gene (reference sequence). The clonotype was recovered from a child less than two years old. The sequenced material came from peripheral blood mononuclear cells (PBMCs). This chain connects TRBV5-4 to TRBJ2-2; D possibly uses TRBD1 or TRBD2 (5 bases each). CDR3 nucleotides: TGTGCCAGCAGCTTGGCGAGGGGGAACACCGGGGAGCTGTTTTTT. Residues: CASSLARGNTGELFF.